This T cell receptor beta chain stems from a study of CD8+ T cells in alopecia areata. Study-level findings and limits: While patients received tofacitinib, many expanded lesional clones remained present in scalp and blood.

RNA, once extracted, was reverse transcribed into cDNA for use as the sequencing template. Repertoires were generated with immunoSEQ multiplex PCR, while TCRdb's copy carries only in-frame clones and drops some. The table records 120,000 or so clones, around 60% of them present only once. V was trimmed by 6 bases and J by 6 bases, leaving 18 bases between them. The germline V gene has CDR1 ENHRY and CDR2 SYGVKD. The CDR3 length is 14 residues. Treatment in this sample: oral pan-JAK inhibitor, 5-10 mg twice daily. Alopecia areata patients gave lesional scalp punch biopsies and peripheral blood samples. A note on this clone: Its specificity is not known.

This sequence was found in a human donor with alopecia areata. The chain carries TRBV10-3 and TRBJ2-7; perhaps D is TRBD1 or TRBD2 (5 bases each). Sequenced material: CD4+ T cells sorted from blood, taken at week 4, from a patient treated with tofacitinib. The chain's CDR3 is CAIRSGDARGEQYF. The CDR3 coding sequence is TGTGCCATCAGGAGTGGGGACGCGAGGGGCGAGCAGTACTTC.